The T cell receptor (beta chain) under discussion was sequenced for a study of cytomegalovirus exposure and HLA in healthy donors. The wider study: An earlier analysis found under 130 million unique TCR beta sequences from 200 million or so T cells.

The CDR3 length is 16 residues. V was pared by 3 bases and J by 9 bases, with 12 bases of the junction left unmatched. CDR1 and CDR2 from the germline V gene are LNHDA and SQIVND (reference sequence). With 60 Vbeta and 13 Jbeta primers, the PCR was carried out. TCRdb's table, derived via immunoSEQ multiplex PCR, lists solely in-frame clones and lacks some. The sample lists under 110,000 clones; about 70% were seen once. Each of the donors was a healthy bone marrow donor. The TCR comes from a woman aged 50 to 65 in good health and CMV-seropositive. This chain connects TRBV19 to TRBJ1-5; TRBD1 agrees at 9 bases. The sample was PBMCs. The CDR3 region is CASSIPGQGGPGPQHF. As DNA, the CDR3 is TGTGCCAGTAGTATCCCGGGACAGGGAGGCCCAGGGCCCCAGCATTTT.